This passage covers 24 T cell receptor beta chains from one sample sequenced in a study of CD8 T cells in Susac syndrome (dated by TCRdb to about 2019). Library prep was done by the immunoSEQ multiplex PCR assay. RNA was extracted using the RNeasy kit, and about 0.5 to 1 microgram was reverse transcribed with random hexamers. The public reads were reprocessed in TCRdb via fastp at Q25 and MiXCR, keeping in-frame beta chains. CDR3 protein sequences are deduplicated, and each keeps its most common genes and DNA. The sample yields about 130,000 distinct CDR3 sequences; around 94% were counted once. The ten most abundant clones make up 0.085% to 0.09% of the sample. The sequenced material came from CD4+ T cells from PBMCs. These receptors originate from a human donor in good health.

The V and J genes are TRBV29-1 and TRBJ2-2; D might be TRBD1 or TRBD2, each matching 5 bases. The length of the CDR3 is 13 residues. Germline V gene sequence: CDR1 SQVTM, CDR2 ANQGSEA. The V end lost 6 bases, the J end lost 2 bases, and 10 bases lay between the germline ends. In nucleotides, the CDR3 is TGCAGCGTCCGGGACGGCAACACCGGGGAGCTGTTTTTT. Residues: CSVRDGNTGELFF.

This clonotype was seen a few times. The V gene is TRBV7-8, the J gene TRBJ2-7, with 9 nucleotides matching TRBD2. J was trimmed by 0 bases and V by 5 bases; bases with no gene match: 2. Looked up from germline, CDR1 is SGHVS and CDR2 is FQNEAQ. This CDR3 comprises 14 residues. The CDR3 region is CASSNSGSSYEQYF. DNA for the CDR3: TGTGCCAGCAGCAATAGCGGGAGCTCCTACGAGCAGTACTTC.

The chain employs TRBV11-2 and TRBJ2-5, with 10 bases aligning to TRBD2. The CDR3 runs 15 residues. Germline trimming cut 2 bases from V and 5 bases from J; bases unmatched to any gene: 5. Per germline, CDR1 SGHAT and CDR2 FQNNGV. In DNA, the CDR3 is TGTGCCAGCAGCTTATCTAGCGGGAGTAGTGAGACCCAGTACTTC. Amino acids: CASSLSSGSSETQYF.

The V call is TRBV27, the J call TRBJ2-2, with no clear D. The germline gives CDR1 MNHEY, CDR2 SMNVEV (reference sequence). V was clipped by 2 bases and J by 3 bases, with 7 bases between them. The CDR3 is 14 residues long. CDR3 bases: TGTGCCAGCAGTTTAGATTTGGACACCGGGGAGCTGTTTTTT. Translation: CASSLDLDTGELFF.

In DNA form, the CDR3 reads TGCAGCTATAAAGGGGGGGCAGGTCAGCCCCAGCATTTT. Encoded protein: CSYKGGAGQPQHF. This chain joins TRBV29-1 and TRBJ1-5, with TRBD1 as a possible D gene (6 bases). This CDR3 spans 13 amino acids. Germline V CDR1 and CDR2: SQVTM, ANQGSEA. The V end was cut by 8 bases, the J end by 6 bases, with 17 bases between.

The rearrangement uses TRBV5-1 and TRBJ2-3, with 8 bases identical to TRBD1. The CDR3 is made up of 14 amino acids. Trimming took 4 bases from V and 5 from J; bases not matched to a gene: 6. Germline V gene lookup returns CDR1 SGHRS and CDR2 YFSETQ. DNA of the CDR3: TGCGCCAGCAGCCCGGGACAGGCAGGAGATACGCAGTATTTT. It yields the protein CASSPGQAGDTQYF.

V usage is TRBV7-9 and J usage is TRBJ1-2; D remains ambiguous. Germline CDR1 is SEHNR and CDR2 is FQNEAQ (reference sequence). The CDR3 is 13 amino acids. The ends were cut back, 3 bases at V and 3 bases at J, with 8 bases in the middle. CDR3 nucleotide sequence: TGTGCCAGCAGCTTCGTGGACTACTATGGCTACACCTTC. Translating gives CASSFVDYYGYTF.

The rearrangement joins TRBV5-1 to TRBJ2-7, with TRBD2 matching 10 bases. Looked up from germline, CDR1 is SGHRS and CDR2 is YFSETQ. The CDR3 consists of 16 residues. Trimming cost V 6 bases and J 3 bases; bases outside gene matches: 12. The CDR3 reads CASTYSGRASGYEQYF. CDR3 sequence (DNA): TGCGCCAGCACTTACAGCGGGAGGGCGAGTGGCTACGAGCAGTACTTC.

The V and J genes are TRBV11-2 and TRBJ2-6; D possibly corresponds to TRBD1 (6 bases). Looked up from germline, CDR1 is SGHAT and CDR2 is FQNNGV. The V end was cut by 5 bases, the J end by 0 bases, with 14 bases between. The CDR3 totals 17 residues. The chain's CDR3 is CASSLTTGNSGANVLTF. CDR3 sequence (DNA): TGTGCCAGCAGCCTTACCACAGGGAACTCTGGGGCCAACGTCCTGACTTTC.

This chain links TRBV12-3 or TRBV12-4 with TRBJ2-5; D is perhaps TRBD1 (6 bases). The CDR3 extends over 14 amino acids. Trimming cost V 5 bases and J 5 bases, with 15 bases left between them. CDR3 protein: CASSPGTPIETQYF. CDR3 nucleotides: TGTGCCAGCAGTCCCGGGACACCCATCGAGACCCAGTACTTC.

V is TRBV7-9 and J is TRBJ2-7; the D call may be TRBD1 or TRBD2 (5 bases each). Germline V CDR1 and CDR2: SEHNR, FQNEAQ (reference sequence). The V end was cut by 2 bases, the J end by 0 bases, with 11 bases between. The length of the CDR3 is 15 residues. CDR3 nucleotide sequence: TGTGCCAGCAGCTTATTCGGGGCGTCCTCCTACGAGCAGTACTTC. This codes for CASSLFGASSYEQYF.

The chain links TRBV29-1 to TRBJ2-2; D uncertain. CDR3 size: 13 residues. Trimming pared 6 bases from V and 4 bases from J, leaving 12 bases between. Looked up from germline, CDR1 is SQVTM and CDR2 is ANQGSEA. CDR3 sequence reads: CSVRFGGTGELFF. CDR3 nucleotides: TGCAGCGTCCGATTCGGCGGCACCGGGGAGCTGTTTTTT.

This sequence joins TRBV5-1 and TRBJ2-2; D uncertain. Trimming removed 0 bases at V and 4 bases at J, with 10 bases between. CDR3 length: 15 amino acids. CDR1 and CDR2 (germline): SGHRS, YFSETQ. CDR3 nucleotide sequence: TGCGCCAGCAGCTTGGGATATTCGACCACCGGGGAGCTGTTTTTT. It specifies CASSLGYSTTGELFF.

The chain is built from TRBV20-1 and TRBJ2-1; possible D gene TRBD2, 5 bases. Germline lookup yields CDR1 DFQATT and CDR2 SNEGSKA (reference sequence). Trimming pared 0 bases from V and 5 bases from J, leaving 17 bases between. This CDR3 is built from 16 residues. CDR3 DNA sequence: TGCAGTGCTAGAGACGAGAAAGCGGTAATCGACAATGAGCAGTTCTTC. Its translation is CSARDEKAVIDNEQFF.

This clonotype has only one observation. The chain joins TRBV12-3 or TRBV12-4 to TRBJ1-5; 11 bases fit TRBD1. There are 15 residues in the CDR3. The J segment lost 5 bases and the V segment lost 3 bases, leaving 3 bases of the junction unmatched. CDR3: CASSFGQGAHQPQHF. The CDR3 DNA reads as TGTGCCAGCAGTTTCGGACAGGGGGCCCATCAGCCCCAGCATTTT.

The CDR3 coding sequence is TGCGCCAGCAGCCAAGGCCGACAGGGGACTATATATGGCTACACCTTC. This codes for CASSQGRQGTIYGYTF. The chain has TRBV4-3 and TRBJ1-2, with 8 nucleotides matching TRBD1. The CDR3 runs 16 residues. Germline V gene sequence: CDR1 LGHNA, CDR2 YSLEER. V trimming: 1 base; J trimming: 5 bases; junction bases outside the gene matches: 9.

This chain joins TRBV12-3 or TRBV12-4 and TRBJ1-1; no clear D. The germline V and J ends were trimmed by 8 bases and 4 bases, with 14 bases remaining between them. This CDR3 comprises 13 residues. CDR3 loop: CASDGPTSTEAFF. CDR3 DNA sequence: TGTGCCAGCGATGGTCCGACGAGCACTGAAGCTTTCTTT.

The CDR3 DNA is TGTGCCAGCAGTTTTCAGGGGGCTAGTGAAGCTTTCTTT. As protein: CASSFQGASEAFF. The V call is TRBV6-2 or TRBV6-3, the J call TRBJ1-1; 8 bases align to TRBD1. Germline-derived CDR1 and CDR2 are MNHEY and SVGEGT. The V segment lost 4 bases and the J segment 7 bases; nucleotides outside the gene matches: 5. CDR3 length equals 13 residues.

The chain has TRBV29-1 and TRBJ1-2; D unresolved. The length of the CDR3 is 14 residues. Germline CDR1 and CDR2: SQVTM and ANQGSEA. The V end lost 5 bases, the J end lost 5 bases, and 18 bases lay between the germline ends. The CDR3 is CSVSAGSTLYGYTF. In DNA, the CDR3 is TGCAGCGTTTCCGCGGGCAGCACCCTATATGGCTACACCTTC. The whole variable domain, filled in from reference TRBV29-1 and TRBJ1-2, reads SAVISQKPSRDICQRGTSLTIQCQVDSQVTMMFWYRQQPGQSLTLIATANQGSEATYESGFVIDKFPISRPNLTFSTLTVSNMSPEDSSIYLCSVSAGSTLYGYTFGSGTRLTVV.

This chain connects TRBV14 to TRBJ2-7; TRBD2 matches 8 bases. Germline loops: CDR1 SGHDN, CDR2 FVKESK. J was trimmed by 0 bases and V by 6 bases; bases with no gene match: 13. The CDR3 contains 17 residues. This chain's CDR3 is CASRNPTPSGSSYEQYF. For the CDR3, the DNA is TGTGCCAGCAGAAATCCAACCCCCAGCGGGAGCTCCTACGAGCAGTACTTC.

This clonotype was recorded only once. The CDR3 bases are TGTGCCAGCAGTTTGACAGGCGTCCTTTACTACGAGCAGTACTTC. This encodes CASSLTGVLYYEQYF. The V and J genes are TRBV25-1 and TRBJ2-7; possibly TRBD1 for D (6 bases). Trimming left V 5 bases short and J 3 bases short, with 17 bases between. Per the germline V gene, CDR1 is MGHDK and CDR2 is SYGVNS. The CDR3 sequence is 15 residues long.

The chain employs TRBV30 and TRBJ2-7; D is ambiguous. The V and J ends lost 1 base and 1 base respectively, with 8 bases between them. The CDR3 consists of 13 residues. The germline gives CDR1 GTSNPN, CDR2 SVGIG (reference sequence). The CDR3 loop is CAWSGALSYEQYF. Written as DNA, the CDR3 is TGTGCCTGGAGTGGGGCGCTTTCCTACGAGCAGTACTTC.

The chain is built from TRBV10-3 and TRBJ1-1; 8 positions match TRBD1. Trimming cost V 5 bases and J 0 bases; bases outside gene matches: 14. The germline CDR1 and CDR2 sequences are ENHRY and SYGVKD. This CDR3 spans 18 amino acids. CDR3 sequence reads: CAISNWGRGLLVNTEAFF. CDR3 coding DNA: TGTGCCATCAGTAATTGGGGCAGGGGGCTCTTAGTGAACACTGAAGCTTTCTTT.

The chain links TRBV4-2 to TRBJ2-1; no clear D. CDR1 and CDR2 (germline): LGHNA, YNFKEQ. Trimming shortened V by 0 bases and J by 4 bases, and 7 bases separated the two germline ends. This CDR3 is 14 amino acids long. The CDR3 reads CASSQDPVYNEQFF. The DNA for the CDR3 is TGTGCCAGCAGCCAAGATCCGGTTTACAATGAGCAGTTCTTC.